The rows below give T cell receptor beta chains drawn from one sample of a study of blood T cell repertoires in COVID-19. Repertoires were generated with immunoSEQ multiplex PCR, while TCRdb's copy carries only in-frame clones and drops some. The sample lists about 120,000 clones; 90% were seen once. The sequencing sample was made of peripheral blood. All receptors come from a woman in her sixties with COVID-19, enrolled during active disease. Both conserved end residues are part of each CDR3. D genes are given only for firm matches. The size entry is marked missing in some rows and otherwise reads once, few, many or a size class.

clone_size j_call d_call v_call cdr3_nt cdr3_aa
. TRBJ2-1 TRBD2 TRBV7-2 TGTGCCAGCAGCTTGGCGGGGGGGCCGGTTGAGCAGTTCTTC CASSLAGGPVEQFF
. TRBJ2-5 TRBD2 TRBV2 TGTGCCAGCAGTGATCCCCGCCTACTAGCGGGGGGAGGAGAGACCCAGTACTTC CASSDPRLLAGGGETQYF
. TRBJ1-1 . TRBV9 TGTGCCAGCAGCGTAGGGGGCAGGGGCACTGAAGCTTTCTTT CASSVGGRGTEAFF
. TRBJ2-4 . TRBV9 TGTGCCAGCAGCCCCGGTGGGGGCGCTTGGGCCAAAAACATTCAGTACTTC CASSPGGGAWAKNIQYF
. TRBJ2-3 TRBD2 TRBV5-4 TGTGCCAGCAGCCGTACTAGCGGGGGCACAGATACGCAGTATTTT CASSRTSGGTDTQYF
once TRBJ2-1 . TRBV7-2 TGTGCCAGCAGCTTTCGTAGAGATCGAGGCAATGAGCAGTTCTTC CASSFRRDRGNEQFF
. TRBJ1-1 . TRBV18 TGTGCCAGCTCTCCGGGGGGGGTGGGCACTGAAGCTTTCTTT CASSPGGVGTEAFF
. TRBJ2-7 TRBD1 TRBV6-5 TGTGCCAGCAGTCGCGCCGGGACAGGGGTGGACGAGCAGTACTTC CASSRAGTGVDEQYF
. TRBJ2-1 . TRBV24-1 TGTGCCACCAGTGACCCCCACAGGAGTGGCAGCCATGAGCAGTTCTTC CATSDPHRSGSHEQFF
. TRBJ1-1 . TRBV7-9 TGTGCCAGCAGCTTAGCCCGGGAGAACACTGAAGCTTTCTTT CASSLARENTEAFF
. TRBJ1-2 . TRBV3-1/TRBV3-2 TGTGCCAGCAGCCAAGATATGGGCAGGGTTGGTGGCTACACCTTC CASSQDMGRVGGYTF
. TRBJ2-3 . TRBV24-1 TGTGCCACCAGTGGCTCCCTAGGCACAGATACGCAGTATTTT CATSGSLGTDTQYF
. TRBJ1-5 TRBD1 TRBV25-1 TGTGCCAGCAGTGGAACGACAGGGAGCAATCAGCCCCAGCATTTT CASSGTTGSNQPQHF
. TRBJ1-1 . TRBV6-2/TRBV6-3 TGTGCCAGCAGTTATACTACGGGACTTTTGAACACTGAAGCTTTCTTT CASSYTTGLLNTEAFF
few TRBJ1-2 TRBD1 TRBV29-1 TGCAGCGTCAGGGGGCTCTATGGCTACACCTTC CSVRGLYGYTF
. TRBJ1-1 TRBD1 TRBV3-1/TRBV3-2 TGTGCCAGCAGCCTGACAGGGGTGACCACTGAAGCTTTCTTT CASSLTGVTTEAFF
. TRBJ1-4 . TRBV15 TGTGCCACCAGCAGAGATGGGGGGGCTAACGAAAAACTGTTTTTT CATSRDGGANEKLFF
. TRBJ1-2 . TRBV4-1 TGCGCCAGCAGCCAAACAGGGACCAGCTATGGCTACACCTTC CASSQTGTSYGYTF
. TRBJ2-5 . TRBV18 TGTGCCAGCTCCGGAGTCCGGGAAGAGACCCAGTACTTC CASSGVREETQYF
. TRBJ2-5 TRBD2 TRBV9 TGTGCCAGCAGCCTTAGCGGGGGGACGTATGAGACCCAGTACTTC CASSLSGGTYETQYF
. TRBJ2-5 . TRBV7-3 TGTGCCAGCAGTTCAGAACTGGGGCCCCAGTACTTC CASSSELGPQYF
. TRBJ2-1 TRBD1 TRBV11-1 TGTGCCAGCAGCTCGGGACAGGGACCCTGGGATGAGCAGTTCTTC CASSSGQGPWDEQFF
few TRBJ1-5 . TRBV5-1 TGCGCCAGCAGCTTGGAAGCCGGCAATCAGCCCCAGCATTTT CASSLEAGNQPQHF
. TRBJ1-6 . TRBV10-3 TGTGCCATCAGCAGGCAGCCAGGGGATTCACCCCTCCACTTT CAISRQPGDSPLHF
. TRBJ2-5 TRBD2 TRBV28 TGTGCCAGCAGGACGGGGGGGCGTCAAGAGACCCAGTACTTC CASRTGGRQETQYF
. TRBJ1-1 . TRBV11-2 TGTGCCAGCAGCTTAGTAGGAGGGACTGAAGCTTTCTTT CASSLVGGTEAFF
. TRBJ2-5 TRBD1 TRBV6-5 TGTGCCAGCAGTCCGACAGGGGTGGAGACCCAGTACTTC CASSPTGVETQYF
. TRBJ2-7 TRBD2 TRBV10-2 TGCGCCAGCAGTTTCGGGGCTAGCGGGGGGACGTACGAGCAGTACTTC CASSFGASGGTYEQYF
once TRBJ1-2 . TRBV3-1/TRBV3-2 TGTGCCAGCAGCCAAGGGGGGGGCCACACTAACTATGGCTACACCTTC CASSQGGGHTNYGYTF